This T cell receptor (beta chain) comes out of a study of control samples from healthy donors and cancer patients. With 4 bases removed from V and 4 bases from J, the gap between germline ends came to 10 bases. The CDR3 has 13 residues. Germline CDR1 LGHDT, CDR2 YNNKEL (reference sequence). Profiled with immunoSEQ multiplex PCR; TCRdb holds only in-frame clones, not every one. The table lists about 80,000 clones, 91% of them singletons. The chain links TRBV3-1 (or the pseudogene TRBV3-2) to TRBJ1-1; perhaps TRBD1 as D (5 bases). The sequenced sample was blood. The sequence derives from a man aged 45-60 years in good health. CDR3 sequence reads: CASSLLGGTEAFF. The CDR3 region has the DNA TGTGCCAGCAGCCTCCTGGGGGGCACTGAAGCTTTCTTT.